Following are 17 T cell receptor beta chains from one sample sequenced in a study of regulatory T cells in long-lasting Graves disease. The time point: newly diagnosed GD, antithyroid drugs for less than 3 months. From PBMCs, RNA was extracted and then used to make the TCR library. Arm-PCR of CDR3 regions and iRepertoire HTBI primers were used to build TCR beta libraries. TCRdb re-analysed the multiplex PCR reads in MiXCR, keeping a single row per CDR3 protein. The sample contains 350,000 to 550,000 distinct CDR3 sequences, roughly 15% of which appear only once. The sample was also linked to a second study, of T cells in Graves' hyperthyroidism and ophthalmopathy.

Material: peripheral blood mononuclear cells (PBMCs), obtained at new diagnosis, from a patient treated with antithyroid drugs. Receptor source: a woman aged 50 to 60 with Graves disease.

This clonotype was seen many times. The chain is built from TRBV12-3 or TRBV12-4 and TRBJ2-1; 12 nucleotides line up with TRBD2. With 3 bases clipped from V and 4 bases from J, the junction kept 4 bases outside the gene matches. The CDR3 covers 16 residues. This chain's CDR3 is CASSLGLAGRYNEQFF. CDR3 sequence (DNA): TGTGCCAGCAGTTTGGGACTAGCGGGCCGATACAATGAGCAGTTCTTC.

This clonotype was detected only a few times. The CDR3 DNA is TGCGCCAGCAGCCAAGAAGGGGGACTTACGTACGAGCAGTACTTC. This translates into CASSQEGGLTYEQYF. The chain recombines TRBV4-1 with TRBJ2-7; D is perhaps TRBD1 or TRBD2 (6 bases each). Germline V gene lookup returns CDR1 MGHRA and CDR2 YSYEKL. This CDR3 has 15 residues. V was shortened by 0 bases and J by 4 bases, with 13 bases between the two germline ends.

This clonotype was observed at least ten times. The rearrangement uses TRBV7-2 and TRBJ2-3; TRBD2 aligns across 12 bases. CDR1 and CDR2 from the germline V gene are SGHTA and FQGNSA. The CDR3 runs 16 residues. The V gene end was trimmed by 1 base and the J gene end by 6 bases; junction bases not matched to a gene: 5. The CDR3 loop reads CASSLVSSGRGDTQYF. Here the CDR3 DNA reads TGTGCCAGCAGCTTAGTGTCTAGCGGGAGGGGTGATACGCAGTATTTT.

About this clonotype: The germline gene is not matched at one end of the junction; a read error may be the cause. The CDR3 protein is CATSDRGSANEILFF. Written as DNA, the CDR3 is TGTGCCACCAGCGATCGCGGTTCGGCTAATGAAATACTGTTTTTT. V is TRBV15 and J is TRBJ1-4; D call uncertain. Germline V gene lookup returns CDR1 LNHNV and CDR2 YYDKDF (reference sequence). The length of the CDR3 is 15 residues.

The chain couples TRBV5-1 to TRBJ2-7; 10 bases map to TRBD2. The CDR3 is made up of 15 amino acids. CDR1 is SGHRS and CDR2 is YFSETQ in the germline V gene. V trimming: 3 bases; J trimming: 0 bases; junction bases outside the gene matches: 3. The CDR3: CASSWLAGGSYEQYF. CDR3 in DNA: TGCGCCAGCAGCTGGTTAGCGGGAGGCTCCTACGAGCAGTACTTC.

The genes are TRBV5-4 and TRBJ2-7; perhaps TRBD1 as D (5 bases). This CDR3 has 12 amino acids. Germline V gives CDR1 SGHNT, CDR2 YYREEE (reference sequence). With 2 bases removed from V and 11 bases from J, the gap between germline ends came to 14 bases. CDR3 DNA sequence: TGTGCCAGCAGCTTATCAAGACAGCAGGAGTACTTC. It codes for CASSLSRQQEYF.

This clonotype was seen many times. The rearrangement links TRBV20-1 to TRBJ2-1, with D perhaps given as TRBD1 or TRBD2 (5 bases each). The CDR3 sequence is 14 residues long. From germline, CDR1 is DFQATT and CDR2 SNEGSKA (reference sequence). Trimming took 1 base from V and 5 from J, leaving 12 bases between them. Here the CDR3 reads CSARAGRLDNEQFF. CDR3 nucleotide sequence: TGCAGTGCTAGAGCGGGACGGCTCGACAATGAGCAGTTCTTC.

Only a few counts were recorded for this clonotype. V gene TRBV6-1 combines with J gene TRBJ2-3, with 12 bases that match TRBD2. Per germline, CDR1 MNHNS and CDR2 SASEGT. After removal of 5 bases from V and 3 bases from J, the junction contained 9 bases not matched to a gene. The CDR3 has 17 amino acids. Here the CDR3 reads CASSRTSGKVLTDTQYF. The CDR3 nucleotides read TGTGCCAGCAGTAGGACTAGCGGGAAAGTCTTGACAGATACGCAGTATTTT.

At least ten counts were recorded for this clonotype. The genes are TRBV2 and TRBJ2-2, with unresolved D. Germline values: CDR1 SNHLY, CDR2 FYNNEI. CDR3 length equals 13 residues. V lost 9 bases to trimming and J lost 1 base, with 9 bases between them. The CDR3 sequence: CARSSGNTGELFF. CDR3 in DNA: TGTGCCAGATCCTCGGGGAACACCGGGGAGCTGTTTTTT.

This clonotype was recorded a few times. The rearrangement uses TRBV7-2 and TRBJ1-6; D unclear. The V end lost 3 bases, the J end lost 9 bases, and 15 bases lay between the germline ends. This CDR3 is 15 amino acids long. From germline, CDR1 is SGHTA and CDR2 FQGNSA. The CDR3 DNA is TGTGCCAGCAGCTTGGACGAGGAGCAAGGTTCACCCCTCCACTTT. This translates into CASSLDEEQGSPLHF.

On this clonotype itself: This may come from a read error, since a much larger clone is one base off. The rearrangement uses TRBV7-9 and TRBJ2-7; TRBD2 aligns across 13 bases. Germline V gene lookup returns CDR1 SEHNR and CDR2 FQNEAQ (reference sequence). The length of the CDR3 is 16 residues. CDR3 bases: TGTGCCAGCAGCCCTCGACTAGCGGGAGGCTCCCACGAGCAGTACTTC. This codes for CASSPRLAGGSHEQYF.

This clonotype was seen repeatedly, ten times or more. The chain combines TRBV6-1 with TRBJ1-1; perhaps TRBD1 as D (5 bases). The CDR3 runs 12 residues. Germline V gives CDR1 MNHNS, CDR2 SASEGT. V dropped 6 bases and J dropped 11 bases, with 16 bases sitting between them. The CDR3, as DNA: TGTGCCAGCAGCGGGGCGACAGATCGGGCTTTCTTT. It translates to CASSGATDRAFF.

This clonotype occurred a few times. The V call is TRBV7-8, the J call TRBJ2-7; 12 bases are a match to TRBD2. From germline, CDR1 is SGHVS and CDR2 FQNEAQ. CDR3 length: 14 residues. With 6 bases clipped from V and 5 bases from J, the junction kept 5 bases outside the gene matches. The CDR3 region has the DNA TGTGCCAGCAGTCTACTAGCGGGAGGTCACGAGCAGTACTTC. Amino acid sequence: CASSLLAGGHEQYF.

This clonotype has only a few counts. A read error is possible here, since a much larger clone lies one base away. The gene calls are TRBV3-1 and TRBJ2-7; 7 positions match TRBD2. CDR1 and CDR2 from the germline V gene are LGHDT and YNNKEL (reference sequence). The CDR3 consists of 14 residues. CDR3 region: CVSSQDGLGREQYF. The CDR3 coding sequence is TGTGTCAGCAGCCAGGACGGACTCGGGAGGGAGCAGTACTTC.

This clonotype was observed many times. The V call is TRBV4-1, the J call TRBJ2-7; D gene ambiguous. The CDR3 spans 14 residues. The germline gives CDR1 MGHRA, CDR2 YSYEKL. Trimming shortened V by 4 bases and J by 3 bases, and 13 bases separated the two germline ends. CDR3 amino acids: CASSRLGGDYEQYF. CDR3 nucleotide sequence: TGCGCCAGCAGCCGTCTCGGCGGAGACTACGAGCAGTACTTC.

Points on this clonotype: This clone may be a read error of a much larger clone one base away. The CDR3 does not close with the conserved phenylalanine or tryptophan, likely indicating a read error. The chain recombines TRBV7-2 with TRBJ1-2; TRBD1 might be the D (6 bases). From germline, CDR1 is SGHTA and CDR2 FQGNSA. V lost 5 bases to trimming and J lost 3 bases, with 10 bases between them. The CDR3 length is 13 residues. This chain's CDR3 is CASSTGSYYGYTL. The DNA for the CDR3 is TGTGCCAGCAGCACAGGGAGTTACTATGGCTACACCCTC.

The count of this clonotype is one. V and J are TRBV5-4 and TRBJ2-1, with 14 bases that match TRBD2. Germline-derived CDR1 and CDR2 are SGHNT and YYREEE (reference sequence). The CDR3 contains 17 residues. After removal of 4 bases from V and 5 bases from J, the junction contained 8 bases not matched to a gene. The CDR3 spells CASSRSGTSGSHNEQFF. As DNA, the CDR3 is TGTGCCAGCAGCAGGTCCGGGACTAGCGGGAGCCACAATGAGCAGTTCTTC. Using reference TRBV5-4 and TRBJ2-1 for the parts outside the CDR3, the full variable domain is ETGVTQSPTHLIKTRGQQVTLRCSSQSGHNTVSWYQQALGQGPQFIFQYYREEENGRGNFPPRFSGLQFPNYSSELNVNALELDDSALYLCASSRSGTSGSHNEQFFGPGTRLTVL.